This TCR beta chain stems from a study of beta chain features in type 1 diabetes. Researchers reported sorting CD4+ naive, central memory, regulatory and stem cell-like memory cells via CD45RO/CCR7/CD25/CD127/CD95/CD27. All of the isolated RNA was reverse transcribed, so expressed TCRB transcripts were sequenced. The average output of naive, central memory and regulatory T cell samples was 3.6 million or so reads. Using immunoSEQ multiplex PCR, the repertoire was profiled, and TCRdb retains in-frame clones only, with some absent. The sample has about 320,000 clones; less than 15% are singletons. General observations from the study: Among patients, naive, central memory and Treg TCRB repertoires appeared more similar than among healthy donors.

About this clone itself: Its specificity is not known.

The sequenced material came from central memory CD4+ T cells from blood. This TCR came from a man younger than 45 in good health.

CDR3 sequence reads: CAWSSLTGPQPQHF. In nucleotides, the CDR3 is TGTGCCTGGAGTTCGCTGACAGGGCCTCAGCCCCAGCATTTT. The chain recombines TRBV30 with TRBJ1-5, with 7 bases identical to TRBD1. CDR1 is GTSNPN, CDR2 SVGIG, per germline (reference sequence). V was clipped by 2 bases and J by 6 bases; unmatched bases: 7. CDR3 length: 14 amino acids.